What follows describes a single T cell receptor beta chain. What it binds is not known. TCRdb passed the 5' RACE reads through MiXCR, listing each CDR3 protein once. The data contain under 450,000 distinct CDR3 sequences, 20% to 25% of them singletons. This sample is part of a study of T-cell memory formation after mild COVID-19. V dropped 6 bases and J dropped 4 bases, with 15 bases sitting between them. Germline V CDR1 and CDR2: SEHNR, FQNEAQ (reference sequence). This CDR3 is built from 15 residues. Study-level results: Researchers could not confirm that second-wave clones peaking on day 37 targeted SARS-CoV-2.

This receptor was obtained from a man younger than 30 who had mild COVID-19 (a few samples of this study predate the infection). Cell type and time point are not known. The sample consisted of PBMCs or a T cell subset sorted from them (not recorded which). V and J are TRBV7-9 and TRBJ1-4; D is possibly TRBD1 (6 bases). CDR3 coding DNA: TGTGCCAGCAGGCGGACAGTTCTGGGTAATGAAAAACTGTTTTTT. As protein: CASRRTVLGNEKLFF.